A single sample is the source of the 11 T cell receptor beta chains below, sequenced in a study of memory CD4+ T cells and cytomegalovirus serostatus. The sort gate was single viable CD3+CD4+CD8-CD45RO+ cells for memory CD4+ T cells. Assay: immunoSEQ multiplex PCR; the TCRdb copy retains only in-frame clones and omits some. The table has about 25,000 clones, more than 70% seen once. Sequencing was done on a sample of memory CD4+ T cells from blood. These TCRs come from an adult in good health and CMV-seronegative.

The chain carries TRBV25-1 and TRBJ2-7, with D maybe TRBD2 (5 bases). Trimming removed 6 bases from V and 5 bases from J, with 11 bases in between. The CDR3 has 12 residues. CDR1 is MGHDK and CDR2 is SYGVNS in the germline V gene. The CDR3 bases are TGTGCCAGCAGCCTATACGGGGACGAGCAGTACTTC. The encoded protein is CASSLYGDEQYF.

V gene TRBV6-1 combines with J gene TRBJ2-5, with TRBD1 matching 7 bases. The CDR3 spans 15 residues. Germline V gives CDR1 MNHNS, CDR2 SASEGT. Trimming took 6 bases from V and 5 from J; bases not matched to a gene: 12. The CDR3 loop is CASRLSRGRVETQYF. The CDR3, as DNA: TGTGCCAGCAGACTATCGAGGGGGCGCGTGGAGACCCAGTACTTC.

J is TRBJ1-2 and V is TRBV28; the D gene is possibly TRBD1 (6 bases). This CDR3 has 13 amino acids. The ends were cut back, 7 bases at V and 3 bases at J, with 12 bases in the middle. The germline CDR1 and CDR2 sequences are MDHEN and SYDVKM. CDR3 in amino acids: CASTLGGHYGYTF. The CDR3 DNA follows: TGTGCCAGCACCCTAGGGGGACACTATGGCTACACCTTC.

This sequence joins TRBV6-1 and TRBJ2-7, with D possibly being TRBD1 (7 bases). Germline V gives CDR1 MNHNS, CDR2 SASEGT. This CDR3 contains 13 residues. The ends were cut back, 10 bases at V and 4 bases at J, with 17 bases in the middle. The CDR3 DNA follows: TGTGCCACCGATCAGACAGGGACTTACGAGCAGTACTTC. Its protein product is CATDQTGTYEQYF.

This clone occurred once. The V gene is TRBV9, the J gene TRBJ2-2; TRBD1 aligns across 9 bases. Germline-derived CDR1 and CDR2 are SGDLS and YYNGEE. The CDR3 loop spans 17 amino acids. After removal of 3 bases from V and 4 bases from J, the junction contained 10 bases not matched to a gene. DNA for the CDR3: TGTGCCAGCAGCGCGACCGGGACAGGGACCTCCACCGGGGAGCTGTTTTTT. Protein sequence: CASSATGTGTSTGELFF.

This clone was seen only a few times. V usage is TRBV28 and J usage is TRBJ1-2; possibly TRBD1 for D (6 bases). V lost 1 base to trimming and J lost 4 bases, with 13 bases between them. Looked up from germline, CDR1 is MDHEN and CDR2 is SYDVKM. The CDR3 runs 15 residues. CDR3 sequence reads: CASSLSPPTGYGYTF. The CDR3 nucleotides are TGTGCCAGCAGTTTATCCCCTCCGACAGGCTATGGCTACACCTTC.

The chain has TRBV27 and TRBJ1-5, with TRBD1 as a possible D gene (5 bases). V was cut by 6 bases and J by 6 bases, with 18 bases left in between. CDR3 length equals 15 residues. From germline, CDR1 is MNHEY and CDR2 SMNVEV (reference sequence). The CDR3 loop reads CASSPGTTKGQPQHF. The CDR3 DNA sequence: TGTGCCAGCAGCCCCGGGACCACCAAGGGTCAGCCCCAGCATTTT.

The V gene is TRBV9, the J gene TRBJ2-1, with D possibly matching TRBD2 (6 bases). The CDR3 totals 14 residues. Trimming cost V 3 bases and J 9 bases, with 16 bases left between them. Germline V gene data show CDR1 as SGDLS and CDR2 as YYNGEE. Here the CDR3 reads CASSASSTRSEQFF. The CDR3 nucleotides read TGTGCCAGCAGCGCCTCATCGACTAGAAGTGAGCAGTTCTTC. Full variable domain (remainder filled in from reference TRBV9 and TRBJ2-1): DSGVTQTPKHLITATGQRVTLRCSPRSGDLSVYWYQQSLDQGLQFLIQYYNGEERAKGNILERFSAQQFPDLHSELNLSSLELGDSALYFCASSASSTRSEQFFGPGTRLTVL.

This clone appeared a single time. V is TRBV10-3 and J is TRBJ1-2; D is ambiguous. In germline, CDR1 is ENHRY, CDR2 SYGVKD. The length of the CDR3 is 15 residues. V lost 0 bases, J lost 1 base, and 9 bases lay in between. CDR3 residues: CAISESRADNYGYTF. Here the CDR3 DNA reads TGTGCCATCAGTGAGTCGAGGGCAGATAACTATGGCTACACCTTC.

This clone was detected only a few times. The chain couples TRBV10-2 to TRBJ1-5; 11 positions match TRBD1. The CDR3 sequence is 16 residues long. J gave up 4 bases and V 4 bases, and 6 bases lay outside the gene matches. Germline loops: CDR1 WSHSY, CDR2 SAAADI. CDR3 in DNA: TGCGCCAGCAGTGGTCAGGACAGGGGGCTAAATCAGCCCCAGCATTTT. It yields the protein CASSGQDRGLNQPQHF.

The sample holds a few counts of this clone. This rearrangement joins TRBV2 to TRBJ1-1; no firm D call. Trimming removed 8 bases at V and 3 bases at J, with 10 bases between. The CDR3 is made up of 12 amino acids. In germline, CDR1 is SNHLY, CDR2 FYNNEI. CDR3 DNA: TGTGCCAGCCTATCGGCGGACACTGAAGCTTTCTTT. It specifies CASLSADTEAFF.